The next 10 T cell receptor beta chains were all read from a single sample in a study of T-cell reconstitution after alpha-beta-depleted transplantation in children. Unique molecular identifiers were incorporated into the prepared TCRbeta library. TCRdb reprocessed the PCR reads via MiXCR and lists one record per CDR3 protein. The profile shows nearly 200,000 distinct CDR3 sequences, 5% to 7.5% of them singletons. The source was PBMCs, collected before TCRalphabeta/CD19-depleted stem cell transplant. These receptors were taken from a girl under two years old with combined immunodeficiency, due to receive a stem cell transplant.

This clonotype was detected many times. This chain connects TRBV29-1 to TRBJ2-7; TRBD1 matches 9 bases. This CDR3 region has 15 residues. In germline, CDR1 is SQVTM, CDR2 ANQGSEA. V lost 5 bases, J lost 2 bases, and 10 bases stayed unmatched. CDR3 nucleotide sequence: TGCAGCGTTTTTTTTGTGGACAGGGGCCCCTACGAGCAGTACTTC. It is translated as CSVFFVDRGPYEQYF.

The sample holds many counts of this clonotype. CDR3 in DNA: TGCAGCGCTCGACAGGGGCCAACTAATGAAAAACTGTTTTTT. Protein: CSARQGPTNEKLFF. The chain joins TRBV29-1 to TRBJ1-4, with TRBD1 matching 8 bases. The CDR3 covers 14 residues. V lost 7 bases, J lost 0 bases, and 4 bases stayed unmatched. CDR1 and CDR2 (germline): SQVTM, ANQGSEA.

This clonotype was recorded at least ten times. The gene calls are TRBV29-1 and TRBJ1-2; 7 positions agree with TRBD1. CDR3 size: 17 residues. Per the germline V gene, CDR1 is SQVTM and CDR2 is ANQGSEA. Germline trimming cut 2 bases from V and 2 bases from J; bases unmatched to any gene: 14. The CDR3 is CSVEHYRGPQLNYGYTF. The CDR3 DNA follows: TGCAGCGTTGAACATTACAGGGGCCCTCAGCTGAACTATGGCTACACCTTC.

This clonotype has a count of ten or more. The rearrangement links TRBV24-1 to TRBJ2-3; the D is unclear. V lost 6 bases, J lost 1 base, and 13 bases lay in between. Germline CDR1 KGHDR, CDR2 SFDVKD. CDR3 length equals 15 residues. CDR3 coding DNA: TGTGCCACCAGTCTCGGCGCTACAGGCACAGATACGCAGTATTTT. Protein sequence: CATSLGATGTDTQYF.

In its sample, this clonotype was seen many times. The CDR3 region is CASSVTPTGYEQYF. The CDR3 DNA sequence: TGTGCCAGCAGCGTAACTCCAACCGGGTACGAGCAGTACTTC. The J gene is TRBJ2-7, the V gene TRBV9; D is unresolved. V lost 1 base and J 4 bases, leaving 12 bases between the germline ends. The CDR3 spans 14 residues. From germline, CDR1 is SGDLS and CDR2 YYNGEE. Full variable domain (rest looked up from reference TRBV9 and TRBJ2-7): DSGVTQTPKHLITATGQRVTLRCSPRSGDLSVYWYQQSLDQGLQFLIQYYNGEERAKGNILERFSAQQFPDLHSELNLSSLELGDSALYFCASSVTPTGYEQYFGPGTRLTVT.

This clonotype was observed a few times. The chain recombines TRBV5-6 with TRBJ1-2; D is perhaps TRBD1 (6 bases). Germline lookup yields CDR1 SGHDT and CDR2 YYEEEE. Trimming cost V 0 bases and J 6 bases, with 9 bases left between them. CDR3 length equals 13 residues. CDR3: CASSLAGGHGYTF. Written as DNA, the CDR3 is TGTGCCAGCAGCTTGGCGGGGGGCCATGGCTACACCTTC.

Ten or more counts support this clonotype. The chain employs TRBV12-3 or TRBV12-4 and TRBJ2-5, with D perhaps TRBD2 (6 bases). The CDR3 spans 13 residues. V was cut by 4 bases and J by 5 bases, with 11 bases left in between. The CDR3 bases are TGTGCCAGCAGTTCCGGGACTCGGGAGACCCAGTACTTC. This translates into CASSSGTRETQYF.

There are many counts of this clonotype. The chain joins TRBV25-1 to TRBJ2-7; D ambiguous. The ends were cut back, 3 bases at V and 0 bases at J, with 6 bases in the middle. Germline CDR1 and CDR2: MGHDK and SYGVNS. The CDR3 consists of 13 residues. CDR3 nucleotides: TGTGCCAGCAGTGAGGGTTACTCCTACGAGCAGTACTTC. This sequence encodes CASSEGYSYEQYF.

This clonotype was seen ten or more times. The chain joins TRBV27 to TRBJ2-4; 11 nucleotides align to TRBD1. The ends lost 8 bases at V and 7 bases at J; junction bases unmatched: 7. The CDR3 is 14 amino acids. Germline CDR1 reads MNHEY; CDR2 reads SMNVEV (reference sequence). The CDR3 region has the DNA TGTGCCAGCGAAAGGACAGGGGGCAGCAACATTCAGTACTTC. It yields the protein CASERTGGSNIQYF.

There are many counts of this clonotype. The chain links TRBV5-5 to TRBJ2-1; no firm D call. Trimming cost V 4 bases and J 7 bases, with 6 bases left between them. In germline, CDR1 is SGHKS, CDR2 YYEKEE (reference sequence). This CDR3 region has 11 residues. The CDR3 DNA follows: TGTGCCAGCAGCACGACTAATGAGCAGTTCTTC. This sequence encodes CASSTTNEQFF. Based on the CDR3 plus reference TRBV5-5 and TRBJ2-1, the full variable domain is DAGVTQSPTHLIKTRGQQVTLRCSPISGHKSVSWYQQVLGQGPQFIFQYYEKEERGRGNFPDRFSARQFPNYSSELNVNALLLGDSALYLCASSTTNEQFFGPGTRLTVL.